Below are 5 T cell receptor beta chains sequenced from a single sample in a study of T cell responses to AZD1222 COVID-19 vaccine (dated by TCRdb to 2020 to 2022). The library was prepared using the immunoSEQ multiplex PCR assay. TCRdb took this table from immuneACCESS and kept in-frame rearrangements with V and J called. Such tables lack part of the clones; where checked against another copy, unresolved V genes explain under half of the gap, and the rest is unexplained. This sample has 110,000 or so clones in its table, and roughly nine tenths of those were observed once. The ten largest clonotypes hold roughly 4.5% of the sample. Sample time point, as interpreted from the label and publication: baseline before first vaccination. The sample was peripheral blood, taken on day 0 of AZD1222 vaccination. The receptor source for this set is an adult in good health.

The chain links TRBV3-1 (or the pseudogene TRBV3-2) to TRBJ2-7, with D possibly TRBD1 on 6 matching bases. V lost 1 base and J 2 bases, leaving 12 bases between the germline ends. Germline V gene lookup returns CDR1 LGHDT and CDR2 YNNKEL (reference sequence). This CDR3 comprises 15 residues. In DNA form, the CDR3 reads TGTGCCAGCAGCCAAGGGTGGACAGTACCCTACGAGCAGTACTTC. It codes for CASSQGWTVPYEQYF.

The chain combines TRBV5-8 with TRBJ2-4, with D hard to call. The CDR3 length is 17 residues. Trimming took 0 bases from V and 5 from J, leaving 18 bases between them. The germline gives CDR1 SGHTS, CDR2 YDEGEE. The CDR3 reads CASSLARIVGLENIQYF. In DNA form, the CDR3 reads TGTGCCAGCAGCTTGGCACGAATAGTGGGCCTCGAAAACATTCAGTACTTC.

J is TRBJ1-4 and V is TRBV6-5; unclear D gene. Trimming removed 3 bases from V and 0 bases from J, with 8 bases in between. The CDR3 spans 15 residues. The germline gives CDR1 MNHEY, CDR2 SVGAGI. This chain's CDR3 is CASSYGGATNEKLFF. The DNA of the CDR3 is TGTGCCAGCAGTTATGGCGGAGCAACTAATGAAAAACTGTTTTTT.

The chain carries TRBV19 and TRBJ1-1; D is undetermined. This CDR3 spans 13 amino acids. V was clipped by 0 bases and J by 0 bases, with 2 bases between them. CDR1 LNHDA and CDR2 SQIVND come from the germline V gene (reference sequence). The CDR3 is CASSIDLNTEAFF. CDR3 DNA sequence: TGTGCCAGTAGTATAGACCTGAACACTGAAGCTTTCTTT.

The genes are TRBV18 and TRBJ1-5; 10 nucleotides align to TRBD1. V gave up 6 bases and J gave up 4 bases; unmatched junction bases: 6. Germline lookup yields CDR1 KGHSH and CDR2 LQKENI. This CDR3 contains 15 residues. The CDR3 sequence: CASSPDRGPNQPQHF. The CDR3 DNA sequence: TGTGCCAGCTCCCCAGACAGGGGGCCGAATCAGCCCCAGCATTTT.